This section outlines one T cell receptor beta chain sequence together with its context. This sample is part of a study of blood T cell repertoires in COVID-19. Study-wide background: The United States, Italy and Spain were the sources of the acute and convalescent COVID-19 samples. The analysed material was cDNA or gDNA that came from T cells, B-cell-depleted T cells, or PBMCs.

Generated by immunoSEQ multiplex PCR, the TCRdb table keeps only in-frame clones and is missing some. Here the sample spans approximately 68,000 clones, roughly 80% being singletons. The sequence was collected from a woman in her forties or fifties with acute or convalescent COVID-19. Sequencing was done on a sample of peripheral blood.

The CDR3 DNA is TGCGCCAGCAGCTTGGCCGGATGGGGCCCAGGTGAAAAACTGTTTTTT. As protein: CASSLAGWGPGEKLFF. V is TRBV5-1 and J is TRBJ1-4; the D gene is possibly TRBD1 (5 bases). CDR1 and CDR2 from the germline V gene are SGHRS and YFSETQ. Trimming removed 0 bases at V and 7 bases at J, with 16 bases between. CDR3 size: 16 residues.